A selection of T cell receptor beta chains follows, all from one sample in a study of T cells in localized non-small cell lung cancer. Clones were read by immunoSEQ multiplex PCR, and TCRdb kept only the in-frame ones, dropping some. The data contain approximately 72,000 clones, about four fifths of them singletons. The specimen was peripheral blood, collected before any cancer treatment. These receptors were collected from a female donor of 60 years or more with stage I lung adenocarcinoma. Both conserved end residues are part of each CDR3. A D gene is named only where the DNA matches it firmly. Only some rows state a clone size, as once, few, many or a class for expanded clones.

V gene: TRBV5-1
J gene: TRBJ2-3
clone size: NA
D gene: TRBD1
CDR3 protein: CASSPGDRGKKYTQYF
CDR3 DNA: TGCGCCAGCAGCCCGGGGGACAGGGGGAAGAAGTATACGCAGTATTTT

V gene: TRBV7-9
J gene: TRBJ1-3
clone size: NA
D gene: TRBD1
CDR3 protein: CASSSRTGGEDTIYF
CDR3 DNA: TGTGCCAGCAGCTCAAGGACAGGGGGCGAGGACACCATATATTTT

V gene: TRBV7-2
J gene: TRBJ2-7
clone size: NA
D gene: NA
CDR3 protein: CASSHRTGPYEQYF
CDR3 DNA: TGTGCCAGCAGCCATCGAACAGGACCCTACGAGCAGTACTTC

V gene: TRBV29-1
J gene: TRBJ2-1
clone size: NA
D gene: NA
CDR3 protein: CSVDPLITGTKNEQFF
CDR3 DNA: TGCAGCGTTGACCCCCTTATAACCGGGACGAAAAATGAGCAGTTCTTC

V gene: TRBV5-6
J gene: TRBJ1-2
clone size: NA
D gene: NA
CDR3 protein: CASSSGFGHYGYTF
CDR3 DNA: TGTGCCAGCAGCTCTGGGTTCGGCCACTATGGCTACACCTTC

V gene: TRBV7-2
J gene: TRBJ1-5
clone size: NA
D gene: NA
CDR3 protein: CASSLGGNGNQPQHF
CDR3 DNA: TGTGCCAGCAGCTTAGGAGGGAATGGGAATCAGCCCCAGCATTTT

V gene: TRBV7-7
J gene: TRBJ2-3
clone size: NA
D gene: NA
CDR3 protein: CASSLLAASTDTQYF
CDR3 DNA: TGTGCTAGCAGCTTATTAGCGGCTAGCACAGATACGCAGTATTTT

V gene: TRBV2
J gene: TRBJ1-2
clone size: NA
D gene: TRBD1
CDR3 protein: CASRGGQNNYGYTF
CDR3 DNA: TGTGCCTCCAGGGGGGGGCAGAACAACTATGGCTACACCTTC

V gene: TRBV20-1
J gene: TRBJ1-1
clone size: NA
D gene: TRBD1
CDR3 protein: CSASGTAEAFF
CDR3 DNA: TGCAGTGCTAGCGGGACAGCTGAAGCTTTCTTT

V gene: TRBV11-3
J gene: TRBJ2-5
clone size: NA
D gene: TRBD2
CDR3 protein: CASSPRTSGRQETQYF
CDR3 DNA: TGTGCCAGCAGCCCTAGGACTAGCGGGAGACAAGAGACCCAGTACTTC

V gene: TRBV6-5
J gene: TRBJ1-2
clone size: NA
D gene: NA
CDR3 protein: CASSYSTGGPNYGYTF
CDR3 DNA: TGTGCCAGCAGTTACAGCACCGGGGGGCCTAACTATGGCTACACCTTC

V gene: TRBV18
J gene: TRBJ1-2
clone size: NA
D gene: NA
CDR3 protein: CASSPSTVLGYGYTF
CDR3 DNA: TGTGCCAGCTCACCCTCGACGGTTCTCGGCTATGGCTACACCTTC

V gene: TRBV28
J gene: TRBJ2-5
clone size: NA
D gene: TRBD1
CDR3 protein: CASSFRDREETQYF
CDR3 DNA: TGTGCCAGCAGTTTCCGGGACAGGGAAGAGACCCAGTACTTC

V gene: TRBV29-1
J gene: TRBJ2-1
clone size: NA
D gene: NA
CDR3 protein: CSVEDNAGQGEQFF
CDR3 DNA: TGCAGCGTTGAAGATAATGCGGGGCAGGGTGAGCAGTTCTTC

V gene: TRBV15
J gene: TRBJ2-7
clone size: NA
D gene: TRBD1
CDR3 protein: CATRDQDRGLKEQYF
CDR3 DNA: TGTGCCACCAGAGATCAGGACAGGGGGCTAAAGGAGCAGTACTTC

V gene: TRBV7-9
J gene: TRBJ2-7
clone size: NA
D gene: TRBD1
CDR3 protein: CASSRSGTGAYEQYF
CDR3 DNA: TGTGCCAGCAGCCGATCAGGGACAGGTGCCTACGAGCAGTACTTC

V gene: TRBV7-9
J gene: TRBJ2-7
clone size: once
D gene: NA
CDR3 protein: CASSLSRPTGVYEQYF
CDR3 DNA: TGTGCCAGCAGCTTATCACGTCCAACGGGGGTCTACGAGCAGTACTTC

V gene: TRBV6-6
J gene: TRBJ2-1
clone size: NA
D gene: TRBD2
CDR3 protein: CASTPTSDLSYNEQFF
CDR3 DNA: TGTGCCAGCACCCCTACTAGCGACCTCTCCTACAATGAGCAGTTCTTC

V gene: TRBV30
J gene: TRBJ1-2
clone size: NA
D gene: NA
CDR3 protein: CAWSAGGETGGYTF
CDR3 DNA: TGTGCCTGGAGTGCCGGCGGGGAAACTGGTGGCTACACCTTC

V gene: TRBV6-5
J gene: TRBJ2-5
clone size: NA
D gene: NA
CDR3 protein: CASSYSIGFLETQYF
CDR3 DNA: TGTGCCAGCAGTTACTCGATAGGGTTTTTAGAGACCCAGTACTTC

V gene: TRBV4-1
J gene: TRBJ2-7
clone size: NA
D gene: TRBD2
CDR3 protein: CASSQATSGLNYEQYF
CDR3 DNA: TGCGCCAGCAGCCAGGCAACTAGCGGATTAAACTACGAGCAGTACTTC

V gene: TRBV4-1
J gene: TRBJ2-2
clone size: NA
D gene: NA
CDR3 protein: CASSLETTNTGELFF
CDR3 DNA: TGCGCCAGCAGCCTAGAGACAACGAACACCGGGGAGCTGTTTTTT

V gene: TRBV5-3
J gene: TRBJ2-7
clone size: NA
D gene: TRBD1
CDR3 protein: CASSRGQVHEQYF
CDR3 DNA: TGTGCCAGCAGCAGGGGACAGGTCCACGAGCAGTACTTC

V gene: TRBV7-2
J gene: TRBJ1-3
clone size: NA
D gene: NA
CDR3 protein: CASSPDEGLSGNTIYF
CDR3 DNA: TGTGCCAGCAGCCCCGATGAGGGCCTCTCTGGAAACACCATATATTTT

V gene: TRBV27
J gene: TRBJ2-7
clone size: NA
D gene: TRBD2
CDR3 protein: CASSKGTRGYEQYF
CDR3 DNA: TGTGCCAGCAGCAAAGGGACTAGAGGTTACGAGCAGTACTTC

V gene: TRBV6-5
J gene: TRBJ1-2
clone size: NA
D gene: NA
CDR3 protein: CASSSDVFTNYGYTF
CDR3 DNA: TGTGCCAGCAGTTCGGACGTCTTTACTAACTATGGCTACACCTTC

V gene: TRBV4-2
J gene: TRBJ1-2
clone size: NA
D gene: TRBD1
CDR3 protein: CASSQGQGDGYTF
CDR3 DNA: TGTGCCAGCAGCCAAGGACAGGGGGATGGCTACACCTTC

V gene: TRBV11-2
J gene: TRBJ2-3
clone size: once
D gene: TRBD2
CDR3 protein: CASSARLAGGGDTQYF
CDR3 DNA: TGTGCCAGCAGCGCCCGACTAGCGGGAGGCGGAGATACGCAGTATTTT

V gene: TRBV18
J gene: TRBJ2-4
clone size: NA
D gene: TRBD1
CDR3 protein: CASSLGTGGDIQYF
CDR3 DNA: TGTGCCAGCTCACTAGGGACAGGGGGAGACATTCAGTACTTC

V gene: TRBV5-1
J gene: TRBJ1-1
clone size: NA
D gene: NA
CDR3 protein: CASSLVTENTEAFF
CDR3 DNA: TGCGCCAGCAGCTTGGTCACAGAAAACACTGAAGCTTTCTTT

V gene: TRBV6-1
J gene: TRBJ1-2
clone size: NA
D gene: NA
CDR3 protein: CASSLTGFFHGYTF
CDR3 DNA: TGTGCCAGCAGCCTCACAGGTTTTTTTCATGGCTACACCTTC

V gene: TRBV28
J gene: TRBJ2-1
clone size: NA
D gene: NA
CDR3 protein: CASSSTDSYNEQFF
CDR3 DNA: TGTGCCAGCAGTAGCACAGATTCCTACAATGAGCAGTTCTTC

V gene: TRBV5-4
J gene: TRBJ2-7
clone size: NA
D gene: NA
CDR3 protein: CASSLGSGAMGLEQYF
CDR3 DNA: TGTGCCAGCAGCTTGGGTTCAGGGGCAATGGGCCTCGAGCAGTACTTC

V gene: TRBV28
J gene: TRBJ2-1
clone size: NA
D gene: NA
CDR3 protein: CASSFQNNEQFF
CDR3 DNA: TGTGCCAGCAGTTTTCAAAACAATGAGCAGTTCTTC

V gene: TRBV6-5
J gene: TRBJ1-5
clone size: NA
D gene: NA
CDR3 protein: CASSYSAPFGNQPQHF
CDR3 DNA: TGTGCCAGCAGTTACTCAGCCCCTTTCGGTAATCAGCCCCAGCATTTT

V gene: TRBV5-6
J gene: TRBJ1-5
clone size: NA
D gene: NA
CDR3 protein: CASSRGRDQPQHF
CDR3 DNA: TGTGCCAGCAGCCGTGGACGGGATCAGCCCCAGCATTTT

V gene: TRBV27
J gene: TRBJ2-5
clone size: NA
D gene: TRBD2
CDR3 protein: CASSSGTSGRMKTQYF
CDR3 DNA: TGTGCCAGCAGTTCAGGGACTAGCGGGAGAATGAAGACCCAGTACTTC

V gene: TRBV5-1
J gene: TRBJ1-2
clone size: NA
D gene: NA
CDR3 protein: CASSTSTPGVNYGYTF
CDR3 DNA: TGCGCCAGCAGCACGAGCACCCCCGGGGTTAACTATGGCTACACCTTC

V gene: TRBV4-1
J gene: TRBJ1-5
clone size: NA
D gene: NA
CDR3 protein: CASSLQGMGQPQHF
CDR3 DNA: TGCGCCAGCAGCCTTCAGGGCATGGGTCAGCCCCAGCATTTT

V gene: TRBV5-1
J gene: TRBJ2-3
clone size: NA
D gene: TRBD2
CDR3 protein: CASSLVGSSGGADTQYF
CDR3 DNA: TGCGCCAGCAGCTTGGTGGGTTCGAGCGGGGGGGCAGATACGCAGTATTTT

V gene: TRBV25-1
J gene: TRBJ2-7
clone size: NA
D gene: TRBD2
CDR3 protein: CASSAGLAGDEQYF
CDR3 DNA: TGTGCCAGCAGTGCTGGACTAGCGGGGGACGAGCAGTACTTC

V gene: TRBV5-1
J gene: TRBJ1-1
clone size: NA
D gene: NA
CDR3 protein: CASSLALVNTEAFF
CDR3 DNA: TGCGCCAGCAGCTTGGCTCTCGTGAACACTGAAGCTTTCTTT

V gene: TRBV5-1
J gene: TRBJ2-7
clone size: NA
D gene: NA
CDR3 protein: CASSLDIQSSYEQYF
CDR3 DNA: TGCGCCAGCAGCCTAGACATTCAGAGCTCCTACGAGCAGTACTTC

V gene: TRBV6-1
J gene: TRBJ2-1
clone size: NA
D gene: NA
CDR3 protein: CASRDSTASYNEQFF
CDR3 DNA: TGTGCCAGCAGAGATTCGACAGCCTCCTACAATGAGCAGTTCTTC

V gene: TRBV9
J gene: TRBJ2-1
clone size: once
D gene: NA
CDR3 protein: CASSVTRGEYGYNEQFF
CDR3 DNA: TGTGCCAGCAGCGTCACGAGGGGGGAGTACGGGTACAATGAGCAGTTCTTC

V gene: TRBV2
J gene: TRBJ2-2
clone size: NA
D gene: NA
CDR3 protein: CASRGSGSTGELFF
CDR3 DNA: TGTGCCAGCAGAGGTAGCGGAAGCACCGGGGAGCTGTTTTTT

V gene: TRBV18
J gene: TRBJ2-3
clone size: NA
D gene: NA
CDR3 protein: CASSLKDTTDTQYF
CDR3 DNA: TGTGCCAGCTCACTTAAGGACACCACAGATACGCAGTATTTT